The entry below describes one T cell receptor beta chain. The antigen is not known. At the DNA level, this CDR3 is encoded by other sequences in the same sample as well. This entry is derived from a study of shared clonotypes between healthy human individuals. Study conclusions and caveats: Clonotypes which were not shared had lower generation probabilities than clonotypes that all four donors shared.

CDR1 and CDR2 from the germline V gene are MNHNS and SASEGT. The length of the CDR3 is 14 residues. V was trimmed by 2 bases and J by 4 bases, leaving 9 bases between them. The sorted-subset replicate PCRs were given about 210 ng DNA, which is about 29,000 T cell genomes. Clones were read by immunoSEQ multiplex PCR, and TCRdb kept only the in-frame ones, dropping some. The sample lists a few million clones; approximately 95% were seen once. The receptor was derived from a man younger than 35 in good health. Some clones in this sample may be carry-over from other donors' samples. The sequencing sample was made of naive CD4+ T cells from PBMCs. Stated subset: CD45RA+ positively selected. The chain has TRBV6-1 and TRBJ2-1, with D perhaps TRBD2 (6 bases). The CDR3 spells CASSERRGYNEQFF. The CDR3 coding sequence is TGTGCCAGCAGTGAACGCCGGGGGTACAATGAGCAGTTCTTC.